Presented here are 8 T cell receptor beta chains from one specimen sequenced in a study of PD-1 blockade in classical Hodgkin lymphoma. In every patient, relapse followed autologous stem cell transplantation, while exposure to brentuximab vedotin differed. The protocol was immunoSEQ multiplex PCR, while the TCRdb copy is restricted to in-frame clones and leaves out a portion. The sample contains about 150,000 clones, nearly 80% of which appear only once. The starting material was peripheral blood mononuclear cells (PBMCs), obtained before the second cycle of nivolumab. Receptors were obtained from a human donor with classical Hodgkin lymphoma.

This clone was counted a few times. The CDR3 here is CASSLQGPGTGELFF. Written as DNA, the CDR3 is TGCGCCAGCAGCTTGCAGGGGCCGGGGACCGGGGAGCTGTTTTTT. The J gene is TRBJ2-2, the V gene TRBV5-1; TRBD1 might be the D (6 bases). The ends were cut back, 1 base at V and 5 bases at J, with 12 bases in the middle. Germline V CDR1 and CDR2: SGHRS, YFSETQ. The CDR3 is made up of 15 amino acids.

This chain connects TRBV7-8 to TRBJ2-1; 7 bases agree with TRBD1. Germline CDR1 and CDR2: SGHVS and FQNEAQ. The length of the CDR3 is 16 residues. The junction had 11 bases not matched to a gene; V was cut back by 5 bases and J by 4 bases. CDR3 residues: CASSRYTGVVYNEQFF. CDR3 nucleotides: TGTGCCAGCAGCAGATATACAGGGGTTGTGTACAATGAGCAGTTCTTC.

In nucleotides, the CDR3 is TGCGCCAGCAGCTTTGCCCCGAACACTGAAGCTTTCTTT. Its protein is CASSFAPNTEAFF. The chain combines TRBV5-1 with TRBJ1-1; D is undetermined. V was pared by 2 bases and J by 1 base, with 6 bases between. The CDR3 totals 13 residues. Germline CDR1 is SGHRS and CDR2 is YFSETQ.

V and J are TRBV7-2 and TRBJ2-3, with 13 bases matching TRBD2. Germline CDR1 SGHTA, CDR2 FQGNSA. This CDR3 contains 16 residues. J lost 2 bases, V lost 5 bases, and 4 bases had no gene match. CDR3 in amino acids: CASSQGTSGATDTQYF. For the CDR3, the DNA is TGTGCCAGCAGCCAGGGGACTAGCGGGGCCACAGATACGCAGTATTTT.

In regard to this clone: At the DNA level, this CDR3 is encoded by other sequences in the same sample as well. The chain recombines TRBV11-3 with TRBJ1-1; D might be TRBD1 (5 bases). CDR3 length: 13 amino acids. Germline values: CDR1 SGHNT, CDR2 YENEEA. The ends were cut back, 5 bases at V and 1 base at J, with 8 bases in the middle. Here the CDR3 DNA reads TGTGCCAGCAGCCGCACAGGGAACACTGAAGCTTTCTTT. Its translation is CASSRTGNTEAFF.

The CDR3 bases are TGTGCCAGCAGCCCACGTGGAGGGCGGCACACTGAAGCTTTCTTT. This encodes CASSPRGGRHTEAFF. The chain carries TRBV7-2 and TRBJ1-1; D not resolved. The CDR3 contains 15 residues. Germline V CDR1 and CDR2: SGHTA, FQGNSA. The germline V and J ends were trimmed by 5 bases and 3 bases, with 16 bases remaining between them.

The chain links TRBV4-1 to TRBJ2-1; TRBD2 matches at 14 bases. Germline values: CDR1 MGHRA, CDR2 YSYEKL. The CDR3 covers 19 residues. V trimming: 3 bases; J trimming: 4 bases; junction bases outside the gene matches: 11. The DNA of the CDR3 is TGCGCCAGCAGCCAGCCGGGACTAGCGGGAGAACCCCGTTACAATGAGCAGTTCTTC. It is translated as CASSQPGLAGEPRYNEQFF.

This clone was observed many times. The genes are TRBV18 and TRBJ1-1, with D hard to call. This CDR3 is 12 amino acids long. V shed 3 bases and J shed 8 bases, with 10 bases lying between them. Germline loops: CDR1 KGHSH, CDR2 LQKENI. CDR3 loop: CASSPDFGEAFF. The DNA for the CDR3 is TGTGCCAGCTCACCTGACTTTGGGGAAGCTTTCTTT.